This T cell receptor (beta chain) was recorded in a study of cytomegalovirus exposure and HLA in healthy donors. Overall study context: About 80 million unique TCRs from HLA-typed donors made up an early data release.

The CDR3 totals 12 residues. The V end lost 3 bases, the J end lost 10 bases, and 10 bases lay between the germline ends. CDR1 and CDR2 (germline): MNHNS, SASEGT. Primers: 60 Vbeta forward and 13 Jbeta reverse. Only in-frame clones appear in the TCRdb table, and some are missing; sequencing was by immunoSEQ multiplex PCR. This table holds under 130,000 clones, under 80% found once. Comments on this clone: What it recognizes is unknown.

Overall study findings and caveats: The authors later found most CMV-associated TCR beta chains appeared HLA-restricted. Later on, an analysis showed TCR association rates differing by HLA locus, with DRB1 the most and HLA-C the fewest.

The chain joins TRBV6-1 to TRBJ2-1; a possible D gene is TRBD1 (5 bases). This sequence was found in a woman in her thirties or forties in good health and CMV-seropositive. What was sequenced was PBMCs. The CDR3 nucleotides are TGTGCCAGCAGTGAGTCTGGACACGAGCAGTTCTTC. Residues: CASSESGHEQFF.